This T cell receptor beta chain was sequenced for a study of T-cell memory formation after mild COVID-19. Looking at the study overall: Largely donor-specific sequence clusters came from a couple of donors. The study, taken as a whole, reports: Day 37-peaking second-wave clones had unconfirmed SARS-CoV-2 specificity. Largely, contracting CD4+ clones fell within CM and EM, and contracting CD8+ clones within EMRA.

Constant-segment primers and 5'RACE yielded cDNA libraries for TCR alpha and TCR beta, each carrying sample barcodes and UMIs. One entry per CDR3 protein results from TCRdb running MiXCR on the 5' RACE reads. Of approximately 480,000 distinct CDR3 sequences listed, around a sixth are singletons. This clonotype has more than one count but fewer than ten. Its antigen remains unidentified. CDR1 is SNHLY and CDR2 is FYNNEI in the germline V gene. There are 14 residues in the CDR3. Losses at the gene ends were 5 bases for V and 5 bases for J; bases not matched to a gene: 6. This chain joins TRBV2 and TRBJ1-2, with TRBD1 matching 9 bases. Sequenced: PBMCs or a T cell subset sorted from them (not recorded which). This receptor was obtained from an adult woman who had mild COVID-19 (a few samples of this study predate the infection). Cell type and time point are not known. The CDR3 here is CASSTQQGAYGYTF. The DNA of the CDR3 is TGTGCCAGCAGTACTCAACAGGGGGCTTATGGCTACACCTTC.